This T cell receptor (beta chain) was documented in a study of T cells in Graves' hyperthyroidism and ophthalmopathy. Concerning this clonotype itself: The missing conserved phenylalanine or tryptophan at the end of this CDR3 makes a read error likely.

The investigators amplified TCR beta CDR3 regions from RNA transcripts. The primer set for the first-round RT-PCR of the TCR CDR3 was HTBI. TCRdb reprocessed the multiplex PCR reads with MiXCR, giving one entry per CDR3 protein. Altogether under 750,000 distinct CDR3 sequences are present, 18% being singletons, with the ten largest covering about a sixth. This CDR3 region has 14 residues. From germline, CDR1 is MNHEY and CDR2 SMNVEV (reference sequence). The V end lost 5 bases, the J end lost 0 bases, and 10 bases lay between the germline ends. The chain uses TRBV27 and TRBJ1-1, with D possibly being TRBD1 (6 bases). The receptor was derived from a woman in her forties or fifties with Graves' hyperthyroidism that later progressed to Graves' ophthalmopathy. Sequenced material: blood. As DNA, the CDR3 is TGTGCCAGCAGTCATGGGGGGCTGAACACTGAAGCTTTCCTT. Protein sequence: CASSHGGLNTEAFL.